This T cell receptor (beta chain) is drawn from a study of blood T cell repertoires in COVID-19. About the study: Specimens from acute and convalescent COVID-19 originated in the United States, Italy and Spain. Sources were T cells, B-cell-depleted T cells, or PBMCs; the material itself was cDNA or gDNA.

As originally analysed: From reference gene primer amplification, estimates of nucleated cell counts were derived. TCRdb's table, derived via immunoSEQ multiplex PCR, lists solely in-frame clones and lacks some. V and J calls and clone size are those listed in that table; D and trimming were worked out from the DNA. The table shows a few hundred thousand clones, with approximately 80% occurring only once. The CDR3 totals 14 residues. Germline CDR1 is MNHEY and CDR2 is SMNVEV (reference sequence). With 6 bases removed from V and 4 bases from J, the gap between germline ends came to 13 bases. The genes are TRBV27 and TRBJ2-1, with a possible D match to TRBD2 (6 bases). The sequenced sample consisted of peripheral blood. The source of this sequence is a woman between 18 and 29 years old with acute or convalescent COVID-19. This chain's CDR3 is CASRPLDYYNEQFF. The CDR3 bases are TGTGCCAGCAGACCCCTGGACTATTACAATGAGCAGTTCTTC.